This T cell receptor beta chain comes out of a study of identical twins. Study observations and caveats: Donors were not followed over many years; analysis was cross-sectional.

As for this clonotype: Antigen specificity is unknown.

In TCRdb, the 5' RACE reads were re-called with MiXCR into one record per CDR3 protein. The sample yields hundreds of thousands of distinct CDR3 sequences, around 6.1% seen once. Trimming took 0 bases from V and 3 from J; bases not matched to a gene: 11. CDR1 and CDR2 from the germline V gene are SGHVS and FQNEAQ. The CDR3 loop spans 17 amino acids. Every one of the donors was a healthy Caucasian. The sequenced sample was naive T cells sorted from blood. V usage is TRBV7-8 and J usage is TRBJ2-7; 7 positions agree with TRBD1. The receptor was derived from a man aged 18 to 29 in good health. This CDR3 is CASSLAFPGQDNYEQYV. For the CDR3, the DNA is TGTGCCAGCAGCTTAGCCTTTCCCGGACAGGACAACTACGAGCAGTACGTC.